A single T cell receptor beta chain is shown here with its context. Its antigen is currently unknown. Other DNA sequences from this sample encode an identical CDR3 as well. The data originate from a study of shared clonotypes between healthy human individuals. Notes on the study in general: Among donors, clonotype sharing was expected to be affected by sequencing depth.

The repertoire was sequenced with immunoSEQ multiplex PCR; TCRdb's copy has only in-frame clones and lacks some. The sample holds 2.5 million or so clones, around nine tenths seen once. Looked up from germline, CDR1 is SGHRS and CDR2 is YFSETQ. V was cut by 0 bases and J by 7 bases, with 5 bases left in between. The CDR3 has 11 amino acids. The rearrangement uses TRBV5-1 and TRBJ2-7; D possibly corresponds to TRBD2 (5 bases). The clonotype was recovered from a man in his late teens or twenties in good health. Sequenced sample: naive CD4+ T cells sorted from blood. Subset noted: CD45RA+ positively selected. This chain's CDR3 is CASSLGGEQYF. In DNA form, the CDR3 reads TGCGCCAGCAGCTTGGGCGGGGAGCAGTACTTC. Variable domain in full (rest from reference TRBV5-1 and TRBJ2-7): KAGVTQTPRYLIKTRGQQVTLSCSPISGHRSVSWYQQTPGQGLQFLFEYFSETQRNKGNFPGRFSGRQFSNSRSEMNVSTLELGDSALYLCASSLGGEQYFGPGTRLTVT.